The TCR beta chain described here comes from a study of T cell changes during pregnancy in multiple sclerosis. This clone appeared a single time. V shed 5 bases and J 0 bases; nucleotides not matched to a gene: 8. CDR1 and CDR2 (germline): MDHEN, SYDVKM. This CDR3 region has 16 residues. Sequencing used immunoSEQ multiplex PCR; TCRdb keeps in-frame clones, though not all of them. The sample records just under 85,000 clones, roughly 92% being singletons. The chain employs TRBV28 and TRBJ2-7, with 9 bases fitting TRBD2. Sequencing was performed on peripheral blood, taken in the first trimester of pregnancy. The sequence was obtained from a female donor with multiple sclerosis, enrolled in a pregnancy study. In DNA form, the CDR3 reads TGTGCCAGCAGTCCGGGGGGACTAGCAGGCTCCTACGAGCAGTACTTC. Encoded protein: CASSPGGLAGSYEQYF.